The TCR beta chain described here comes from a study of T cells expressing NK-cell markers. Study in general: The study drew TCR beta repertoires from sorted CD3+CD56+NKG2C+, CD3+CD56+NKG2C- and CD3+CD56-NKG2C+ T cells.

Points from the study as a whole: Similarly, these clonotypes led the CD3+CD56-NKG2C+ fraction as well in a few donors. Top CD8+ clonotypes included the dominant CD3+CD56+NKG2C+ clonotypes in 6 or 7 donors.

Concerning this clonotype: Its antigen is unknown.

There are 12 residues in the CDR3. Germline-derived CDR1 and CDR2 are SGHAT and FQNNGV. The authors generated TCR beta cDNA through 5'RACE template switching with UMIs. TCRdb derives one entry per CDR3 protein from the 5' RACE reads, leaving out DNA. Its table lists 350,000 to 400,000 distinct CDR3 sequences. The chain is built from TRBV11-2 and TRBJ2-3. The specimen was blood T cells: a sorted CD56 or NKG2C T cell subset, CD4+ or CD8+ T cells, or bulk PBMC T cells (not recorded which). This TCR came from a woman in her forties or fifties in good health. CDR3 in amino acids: CASTHLTDTQYF.